This passage covers 25 T cell receptor beta chains from one sample sequenced in a study of blood T cells in healthy people across ages. The use of a sample-barcoded 5' primer and a J-beta primer mix characterized a second PCR of about 7 to 12 cycles. TCRdb itself ran the 5' RACE reads through MiXCR, one entry per CDR3 protein. The table lists about 1,600,000 distinct CDR3 sequences, about 43% of them singletons. The specimen was blood. Receptors originate from a young woman in good health.

The chain combines TRBV24-1 with TRBJ2-1; D might be TRBD1 (6 bases). V lost 2 bases, J lost 1 base, and 11 bases lay in between. CDR1 and CDR2 from the germline V gene are KGHDR and SFDVKD. The CDR3 is 16 amino acids. CDR3: CATSDSGDRSYNEQFF. CDR3 DNA: TGTGCCACCAGTGATTCAGGGGACCGGTCCTACAATGAGCAGTTCTTC.

The rearrangement links TRBV6-1 to TRBJ2-5; D possibly corresponds to TRBD1 (6 bases). The J call may be faulty, since TRBJ2-7 better matches the DNA end. The CDR3 has 13 amino acids. Germline lookup yields CDR1 MNHNS and CDR2 SASEGT. For the CDR3, the DNA is TGTGCCAGCAGTGGTACAGGGTTTCGCGAGCAGTACTTC. This sequence encodes CASSGTGFREQYF.

The J gene is TRBJ2-7, the V gene TRBV27, with D perhaps matching TRBD1 or TRBD2 (5 bases each). Trimming took 6 bases from V and 0 from J, leaving 12 bases between them. CDR3 length: 14 amino acids. In germline, CDR1 is MNHEY, CDR2 SMNVEV (reference sequence). The CDR3 loop is CASSPGDRSYEQYF. The CDR3 DNA reads as TGTGCCAGCAGCCCCGGGGACCGCTCCTACGAGCAGTACTTC.

This clonotype has just a few counts. The chain employs TRBV11-2 and TRBJ2-1, with 7 positions matching TRBD2. Per germline, CDR1 SGHAT and CDR2 FQNNGV. Trimming cost V 5 bases and J 8 bases; bases outside gene matches: 6. This CDR3 contains 13 residues. The DNA of the CDR3 is TGTGCCAGCAGCACCGGGAGGTTAGATGAGCAGTTCTTC. This sequence encodes CASSTGRLDEQFF.

The table lists this clonotype with a count of one. V usage is TRBV20-1 and J usage is TRBJ2-3; 8 bases are shared with TRBD1. The CDR3 has 15 residues. The J segment lost 4 bases and the V segment lost 6 bases, leaving 12 bases of the junction unmatched. CDR1 is DFQATT and CDR2 is SNEGSKA in the germline V gene (reference sequence). The CDR3 nucleotides are TGCAGTGCCGAGAGCACAGGGGGTATCGCAGATACGCAGTATTTT. Residues: CSAESTGGIADTQYF.

The chain combines TRBV7-2 with TRBJ2-5; 7 bases agree with TRBD1. The V gene end was trimmed by 1 base and the J gene end by 3 bases; junction bases not matched to a gene: 8. In germline, CDR1 is SGHTA, CDR2 FQGNSA. CDR3 length equals 16 residues. For the CDR3, the DNA is TGTGCCAGCAGCTTAGTAACTGGACAGGTTAAAGAGACCCAGTACTTC. Translation gives CASSLVTGQVKETQYF.

This clonotype was observed a handful of times. This chain links TRBV20-1 with TRBJ2-3; 7 positions agree with TRBD1. J was trimmed by 3 bases and V by 1 base; bases with no gene match: 7. The CDR3 sequence is 15 residues long. Germline CDR1 is DFQATT and CDR2 is SNEGSKA (reference sequence). The CDR3 bases are TGCAGTGCTAGAGTCGGGCAGGGGGTTACAGATACGCAGTATTTT. Translation: CSARVGQGVTDTQYF.

This clonotype was observed once. The rearrangement joins TRBV10-3 to TRBJ1-6; D perhaps matches TRBD1 (5 bases). Deletions cut 3 bases from V and 7 bases from J, with 13 bases between. Germline V gene data show CDR1 as ENHRY and CDR2 as SYGVKD. This CDR3 has 15 residues. The CDR3 DNA sequence: TGTGCCATCAGTGATGGGGGAAGTCCGAATTCACCCCTCCACTTT. Its translation: CAISDGGSPNSPLHF.

This clonotype was recorded a few times. CDR3 sequence: CSASSGSGSGANVLTF. Here the CDR3 DNA reads TGCAGTGCTAGTAGCGGGAGTGGGTCTGGGGCCAACGTCCTGACTTTC. This chain joins TRBV20-1 and TRBJ2-6; 9 bases line up with TRBD2. CDR3 size: 16 residues. V dropped 3 bases and J dropped 1; count of bases not matched to a gene: 4. From germline, CDR1 is DFQATT and CDR2 SNEGSKA (reference sequence).

This clonotype was found a few times. This rearrangement joins TRBV18 to TRBJ2-4; 8 positions agree with TRBD1. The closer fit of TRBJ2-7 to the DNA end suggests the J call may be wrong. Germline V gene lookup returns CDR1 KGHSH and CDR2 LQKENI. The CDR3 runs to 13 residues. CDR3 in amino acids: CAIPRDRGYEQYF. CDR3 bases: TGTGCCATCCCCCGTGACAGGGGTTACGAGCAGTACTTC.

The gene calls are TRBV12-3 or TRBV12-4 and TRBJ1-2; D is possibly TRBD1 (5 bases). The CDR3 consists of 13 residues. Trimming shortened V by 5 bases and J by 8 bases, and 15 bases separated the two germline ends. CDR3 residues: CASSVGQGKGYTF. The CDR3 coding sequence is TGTGCCAGCAGTGTAGGGCAGGGCAAAGGCTACACCTTC.

The chain is built from TRBV29-1 and TRBJ2-7; 7 nucleotides agree with TRBD1. The CDR3 runs 18 residues. After removal of 0 bases from V and 7 bases from J, the junction contained 21 bases not matched to a gene. The germline CDR1 and CDR2 sequences are SQVTM and ANQGSEA. The CDR3 sequence is CSVEDSPPTQGVEDEQYF. As DNA, the CDR3 is TGCAGCGTTGAAGATTCCCCCCCTACCCAGGGGGTCGAGGATGAGCAGTACTTC.

This chain joins TRBV6-5 and TRBJ2-1; a possible D gene is TRBD1 (6 bases). The CDR3 runs 14 residues. The V and J ends lost 3 bases and 2 bases respectively, with 8 bases between them. Germline V gene sequence: CDR1 MNHEY, CDR2 SVGAGI. The chain's CDR3 is CASSYGDTYNEQFF. Here the CDR3 DNA reads TGTGCCAGCAGTTATGGGGACACCTACAATGAGCAGTTCTTC.

This sequence joins TRBV5-1 and TRBJ2-6; weak D call: TRBD1 (5 bases). Trimming stripped 1 base from V and 4 bases from J, with 15 bases between. The CDR3 length is 17 residues. Germline V gene data show CDR1 as SGHRS and CDR2 as YFSETQ. CDR3 region: CASSLPAGREGANVLTF. The CDR3 DNA follows: TGCGCCAGCAGCTTGCCAGCAGGGCGTGAAGGGGCCAACGTCCTGACTTTC.

The gene calls are TRBV12-3 or TRBV12-4 and TRBJ1-1, with TRBD1 identical over 8 bases. The CDR3 is 14 residues long. With V trimmed by 5 bases and J by 4 bases, 6 bases remained unmatched. The CDR3 sequence: CASSTSGGGTEAFF. The CDR3, as DNA: TGTGCCAGCAGTACTTCAGGGGGCGGCACTGAAGCTTTCTTT.

This chain uses TRBV7-6 with TRBJ2-7, with a weak D call TRBD2 (6 bases). Germline V lookup: CDR1 SGHVS, CDR2 FNYEAQ. V gave up 5 bases and J gave up 2 bases, with 10 bases separating them. The CDR3 is 13 residues long. In nucleotides, the CDR3 is TGTGCCAGCAGCATTGGGGAGGCCTACGAGCAGTACTTC. This codes for CASSIGEAYEQYF. Full variable domain (rest looked up from reference TRBV7-6 and TRBJ2-7): GAGVSQSPRYKVTKRGQDVALRCDPISGHVSLYWYRQALGQGPEFLTYFNYEAQQDKSGLPNDRFSAERPEGSISTLTIQRTEQRDSAMYRCASSIGEAYEQYFGPGTRLTVT.

The chain employs TRBV20-1 and TRBJ2-5; D ambiguous. The J call could be wrong; TRBJ2-7 is a better fit for the DNA end. The CDR3 sequence is 13 residues long. CDR1 DFQATT and CDR2 SNEGSKA come from the germline V gene (reference sequence). The CDR3 DNA sequence: TGCAGTGCTAGACCCGGACCCGCCTACGAGCAGTACTTC. It codes for CSARPGPAYEQYF.

Of note for this clonotype: A read error is possible here, since a much larger clone lies one base away. This sequence joins TRBV10-3 and TRBJ2-5; 10 bases are a match to TRBD2. J was trimmed by 11 bases and V by 4 bases; bases with no gene match: 7. The CDR3 is 13 amino acids. The V gene's germline CDR1 is ENHRY and CDR2 SYGVKD. CDR3 sequence reads: CAISAVAGGGQYF. The CDR3 DNA reads TGTGCCATCAGTGCGGTAGCGGGGGGCGGGCAGTACTTC.

This chain connects TRBV28 to TRBJ1-1; D is unclear. V was cut by 7 bases and J by 1 base, with 16 bases left in between. The CDR3 spans 15 residues. CDR1 is MDHEN, CDR2 SYDVKM, per germline. For the CDR3, the DNA is TGTGCCAGCAACCCTCACGGCCACGGGAACACTGAAGCTTTCTTT. Translating gives CASNPHGHGNTEAFF.

This clonotype showed up just a few times. The V call is TRBV7-2, the J call TRBJ2-7; TRBD2 agrees at 8 bases. After removal of 3 bases from V and 6 bases from J, the junction contained 4 bases not matched to a gene. Germline V gene lookup returns CDR1 SGHTA and CDR2 FQGNSA. This CDR3 spans 13 amino acids. As DNA, the CDR3 is TGTGCCAGCAGCTTTGGACTAGCAGCCGAGCAGTACTTC. Translating gives CASSFGLAAEQYF.

This chain uses TRBV6-6 with TRBJ2-1, with TRBD2 identical over 8 bases. The J call may be incorrect, as the DNA end agrees better with TRBJ2-7. Germline V lookup: CDR1 MNHNY, CDR2 SVGAGI (reference sequence). This CDR3 region has 15 residues. The DNA for the CDR3 is TGTGCCAGCAGGGCGAGCGGGGGCCCTTACAATGAGCAGTACTTC. Its translation is CASRASGGPYNEQYF.

Note on this clonotype: The junction shows a germline mismatch at one end, possibly a read error. The chain uses TRBV20-1 and TRBJ2-7; 9 bases are shared with TRBD2. CDR1 and CDR2 from the germline V gene are DFQATT and SNEGSKA (reference sequence). The CDR3 extends over 13 amino acids. The chain's CDR3 is CSTRSGGNYEQYF. CDR3 sequence (DNA): TGCAGTACTAGAAGCGGGGGGAACTACGAGCAGTACTTC.

The chain uses TRBV7-6 and TRBJ1-5; 7 nucleotides align to TRBD1. CDR1 SGHVS and CDR2 FNYEAQ come from the germline V gene. J was trimmed by 1 base and V by 2 bases; bases with no gene match: 5. The CDR3 totals 16 residues. The CDR3 bases are TGTGCCAGCAGCTTAACGACAGGGATAAGCAATCAGCCCCAGCATTTT. The encoded protein is CASSLTTGISNQPQHF.

This clonotype was detected a few times. V usage is TRBV6-4 and J usage is TRBJ1-2; TRBD1 is a possible D gene (5 bases). The CDR3 is made up of 14 amino acids. Trimming took 5 bases from V and 8 from J, leaving 18 bases between them. The germline CDR1 and CDR2 sequences are MRHNA and SNTAGT. The CDR3 loop reads CASSFQEGQGGYTF. The CDR3 DNA sequence: TGTGCCAGCAGTTTCCAGGAGGGTCAGGGCGGCTACACCTTC.

This clonotype has just a few counts. The J gene is TRBJ2-5, the V gene TRBV5-5; 12 bases fit TRBD2. V gave up 3 bases and J gave up 11 bases; unmatched junction bases: 8. The CDR3 is 14 residues long. CDR1 is SGHKS and CDR2 is YYEKEE in the germline V gene (reference sequence). CDR3 residues: CASSSTSGSWEQYF. Here the CDR3 DNA reads TGTGCCAGCAGCTCGACTAGCGGGAGTTGGGAGCAGTACTTC.